The 29 T cell receptor beta chains presented below share a single source sample, sequenced in a study of blood T cell repertoires in COVID-19. The data were produced by immunoSEQ multiplex PCR, yet TCRdb's version contains in-frame clones alone and is incomplete. The table lists about 62,000 clones, 80% to 90% of them singletons. The sample consisted of peripheral blood. These TCRs come from an older woman with COVID-19, enrolled during active disease.

V usage is TRBV11-2 and J usage is TRBJ2-7; TRBD1 aligns across 9 bases. Germline V CDR1 and CDR2: SGHAT, FQNNGV. V dropped 8 bases and J dropped 6; count of bases not matched to a gene: 11. The CDR3 consists of 14 residues. The CDR3 nucleotides read TGTGCCAGCTCCCGGGACAGGGTTGTTCTCGAGCAGTACTTC. Amino acids: CASSRDRVVLEQYF.

This sequence joins TRBV18 and TRBJ2-7; 11 nucleotides line up with TRBD2. Germline V gives CDR1 KGHSH, CDR2 LQKENI. Germline trimming cut 5 bases from V and 0 bases from J; bases unmatched to any gene: 3. This CDR3 comprises 15 residues. The CDR3 loop is CASSTGLAVSYEQYF. CDR3 bases: TGTGCCAGCTCAACGGGACTAGCGGTCTCCTACGAGCAGTACTTC.

The chain employs TRBV19 and TRBJ1-2; no firm D call. The CDR3 totals 12 residues. Germline lookup yields CDR1 LNHDA and CDR2 SQIVND (reference sequence). V was pared by 3 bases and J by 7 bases, with 9 bases between. As DNA, the CDR3 is TGTGCCAGTAGTATGGTAAGGAGTGGCTACACCTTC. Translating it yields CASSMVRSGYTF. Together with reference TRBV19 and TRBJ1-2, the CDR3 gives the full variable domain: DGGITQSPKYLFRKEGQNVTLSCEQNLNHDAMYWYRQDPGQGLRLIYYSQIVNDFQKGDIAEGYSVSREKKESFPLTVTSAQKNPTAFYLCASSMVRSGYTFGSGTRLTVV.

The V and J genes are TRBV6-5 and TRBJ1-3; 8 bases agree with TRBD1. The CDR3 loop spans 16 amino acids. The trim removed 2 bases at V and 3 bases at J, leaving 6 bases unmatched. Germline V gene sequence: CDR1 MNHEY, CDR2 SVGAGI. CDR3 coding DNA: TGTGCCAGCAGTTACGACAGGGGAGTCGGTGGAAACACCATATATTTT. As protein: CASSYDRGVGGNTIYF.

J is TRBJ2-5 and V is TRBV7-9; 7 bases agree with TRBD1. Per the germline V gene, CDR1 is SEHNR and CDR2 is FQNEAQ (reference sequence). V lost 3 bases to trimming and J lost 5 bases; unmatched junction nucleotides: 6. This CDR3 spans 14 amino acids. CDR3 DNA: TGTGCCAGCAGCTTCACAGGGGTACGGGAGACCCAGTACTTC. Its translation: CASSFTGVRETQYF.

The chain recombines TRBV7-2 with TRBJ1-5; TRBD1 is a possible D gene (6 bases). Germline CDR1 reads SGHTA; CDR2 reads FQGNSA. Deletions cut 1 base from V and 6 bases from J, with 16 bases between. The CDR3 has 16 residues. CDR3 amino acids: CASSLVAGARRQPQHF. The CDR3, as DNA: TGTGCCAGCAGCTTAGTGGCAGGGGCTAGGCGTCAGCCCCAGCATTTT.

The rearrangement links TRBV2 to TRBJ2-7, with TRBD1 matching over 9 bases. Germline V gene data show CDR1 as SNHLY and CDR2 as FYNNEI. The CDR3 loop spans 15 amino acids. V lost 5 bases and J lost 2; bases outside the gene matches: 7. The CDR3 nucleotides read TGTGCCAGCAGTCCCGACAGGGGGGCCCCCTACGAGCAGTACTTC. This encodes CASSPDRGAPYEQYF.

The V gene is TRBV19, the J gene TRBJ1-4, with unresolved D. Germline V gives CDR1 LNHDA, CDR2 SQIVND (reference sequence). This CDR3 region has 15 residues. V dropped 8 bases and J dropped 4 bases, with 17 bases sitting between them. The CDR3: CASESAQTNNEKLFF. In DNA, the CDR3 is TGTGCCAGTGAGTCCGCACAGACTAATAATGAAAAACTGTTTTTT.

This chain joins TRBV28 and TRBJ2-5; weak D call: TRBD2 (6 bases). Germline V gene sequence: CDR1 MDHEN, CDR2 SYDVKM. This CDR3 comprises 16 residues. V was trimmed by 5 bases and J by 5 bases, leaving 21 bases between them. The CDR3 sequence: CASSPTTRRGMETQYF. The CDR3 DNA reads TGTGCCAGCAGTCCCACGACCCGCCGGGGGATGGAGACCCAGTACTTC. Looking up the rest from reference TRBV28 and TRBJ2-5 gives the full variable domain: DVKVTQSSRYLVKRTGEKVFLECVQDMDHENMFWYRQDPGLGLRLIYFSYDVKMKEKGDIPEGYSVSREKKERFSLILESASTNQTSMYLCASSPTTRRGMETQYFGPGTRLLVL.

The V call is TRBV19, the J call TRBJ2-3; 8 bases fit TRBD1. Germline loops: CDR1 LNHDA, CDR2 SQIVND (reference sequence). V lost 4 bases to trimming and J lost 6 bases; unmatched junction nucleotides: 9. The CDR3 spans 15 residues. In DNA form, the CDR3 reads TGTGCCAGTAGTAGAGGACAGGGCTGGGGTGATACGCAGTATTTT. Translation gives CASSRGQGWGDTQYF.

This clone is a singleton in its sample. This rearrangement joins TRBV28 to TRBJ1-2, with no clear D. With 8 bases removed from V and 7 bases from J, the gap between germline ends came to 11 bases. The CDR3 totals 11 residues. Germline CDR1 and CDR2: MDHEN and SYDVKM. The CDR3 reads CASVGEGGYTF. The CDR3 coding sequence is TGTGCCAGCGTCGGGGAAGGTGGCTACACCTTC.

V usage is TRBV19 and J usage is TRBJ1-3; 8 nucleotides agree with TRBD1. The CDR3 length is 16 residues. V lost 4 bases to trimming and J lost 3 bases; unmatched junction nucleotides: 8. The germline gives CDR1 LNHDA, CDR2 SQIVND (reference sequence). The CDR3 DNA follows: TGTGCCAGTAGTACGGGACAGGCTTCAGGTGGAAACACCATATATTTT. Residues: CASSTGQASGGNTIYF.

V is TRBV25-1 and J is TRBJ1-2; a possible D gene is TRBD1 (6 bases). V was trimmed by 6 bases and J by 4 bases, leaving 12 bases between them. The CDR3 spans 13 residues. The germline V gene encodes CDR1 MGHDK and CDR2 SYGVNS. The CDR3 loop is CASRTTGFYGYTF. The DNA of the CDR3 is TGTGCCAGCAGAACCACAGGGTTCTATGGCTACACCTTC.

Only one count was recorded for this clone. V is TRBV19 and J is TRBJ2-1; a possible D gene is TRBD1 (5 bases). The CDR3 loop spans 13 amino acids. The germline V gene has CDR1 LNHDA and CDR2 SQIVND (reference sequence). Trimming took 3 bases from V and 4 from J, leaving 7 bases between them. The CDR3 reads CASSIQGYNEQFF. The CDR3 DNA follows: TGTGCCAGTAGTATCCAGGGATACAATGAGCAGTTCTTC.

This chain connects TRBV11-2 to TRBJ2-7, with 10 bases aligning to TRBD2. The V and J ends lost 5 bases and 3 bases, in that order; junction bases with no gene match: 4. This CDR3 has 14 residues. In germline, CDR1 is SGHAT, CDR2 FQNNGV. The CDR3 sequence: CASSASSGSYEQYF. The CDR3 DNA sequence: TGTGCCAGCAGCGCCTCTAGCGGGAGCTACGAGCAGTACTTC.

This clone was counted once. The chain couples TRBV6-6 to TRBJ2-3; 10 nucleotides align to TRBD2. The CDR3 runs 17 residues. The germline CDR1 and CDR2 sequences are MNHNY and SVGAGI (reference sequence). V trimming: 5 bases; J trimming: 6 bases; junction bases outside the gene matches: 14. The CDR3 sequence: CASSPPMGLAGVDTQYF. The CDR3 bases are TGTGCCAGCAGTCCCCCTATGGGGCTAGCGGGAGTGGATACGCAGTATTTT.

The chain recombines TRBV3-1 (or the pseudogene TRBV3-2) with TRBJ2-7; 9 bases map to TRBD2. Unmatched junction bases numbered 7, after V lost 6 bases and J lost 1 base. This CDR3 contains 15 residues. Germline CDR1 is LGHDT and CDR2 is YNNKEL (reference sequence). The CDR3 region is CASRVEAGGSYEQYF. The CDR3 DNA follows: TGTGCCAGCAGAGTCGAAGCGGGGGGTTCCTACGAGCAGTACTTC.

The chain links TRBV19 to TRBJ2-2; the D gene is possibly TRBD2 (5 bases). The CDR3 has 16 amino acids. Trimming removed 5 bases from V and 1 base from J, with 14 bases in between. Germline CDR1 LNHDA, CDR2 SQIVND (reference sequence). CDR3 in DNA: TGTGCCAGTAGTCCGGGGAGAGGGAGGAACACCGGGGAGCTGTTTTTT. It codes for CASSPGRGRNTGELFF. The full variable domain, in which reference TRBV19 and TRBJ2-2 provide the parts outside the CDR3, is DGGITQSPKYLFRKEGQNVTLSCEQNLNHDAMYWYRQDPGQGLRLIYYSQIVNDFQKGDIAEGYSVSREKKESFPLTVTSAQKNPTAFYLCASSPGRGRNTGELFFGEGSRLTVL.

The chain uses TRBV5-1 and TRBJ2-5; D may be TRBD1 (6 bases). Looked up from germline, CDR1 is SGHRS and CDR2 is YFSETQ. V lost 3 bases and J 0 bases, leaving 15 bases between the germline ends. CDR3 length equals 16 residues. CDR3 in amino acids: CASSSQGMGYQETQYF. The CDR3 DNA follows: TGCGCCAGCAGCTCCCAGGGGATGGGGTACCAAGAGACCCAGTACTTC.

The J gene is TRBJ1-1, the V gene TRBV30, with a possible D match to TRBD1 (5 bases). V lost 1 base and J 4 bases, leaving 16 bases between the germline ends. The CDR3 consists of 15 residues. CDR1 and CDR2 from the germline V gene are GTSNPN and SVGIG (reference sequence). The CDR3 loop reads CAWSAYRGLGTEAFF. The CDR3 bases are TGTGCCTGGAGTGCTTATAGGGGCTTGGGCACTGAAGCTTTCTTT. The full variable domain, in which reference TRBV30 and TRBJ1-1 provide the parts outside the CDR3, is SQTIHQWPATLVQPVGSPLSLECTVEGTSNPNLYWYRQAAGRGLQLLFYSVGIGQISSEVPQNLSASRPQDRQFILSSKKLLLSDSGFYLCAWSAYRGLGTEAFFGQGTRLTVV.

The chain employs TRBV27 and TRBJ2-3; D might be TRBD1 (6 bases). CDR1 is MNHEY, CDR2 SMNVEV, per germline (reference sequence). The CDR3 contains 18 residues. The V gene lost 5 bases and the J gene lost 0 bases, with 21 bases spanning the gap. The CDR3 nucleotides read TGTGCCAGCAGTCCCGCGCATTACCCGGGACATAGCACAGATACGCAGTATTTT. This codes for CASSPAHYPGHSTDTQYF.

The chain combines TRBV7-2 with TRBJ1-1; D not resolved. This CDR3 spans 12 amino acids. Germline CDR1 and CDR2: SGHTA and FQGNSA. The V end lost 3 bases, the J end lost 6 bases, and 8 bases lay between the germline ends. CDR3 DNA sequence: TGTGCCAGCAGCTTTGGAGCATCTGAAGCTTTCTTT. Protein sequence: CASSFGASEAFF.

The rearrangement joins TRBV5-1 to TRBJ2-7; D might be TRBD2 (5 bases). CDR3 length: 15 residues. Germline-derived CDR1 and CDR2 are SGHRS and YFSETQ. The V gene lost 3 bases and the J gene lost 4 bases, with 17 bases spanning the gap. The CDR3 loop is CASSSRAAPGYEQYF. CDR3 in DNA: TGCGCCAGCAGCTCTCGGGCCGCGCCGGGGTACGAGCAGTACTTC.

This clone was found a few times. The chain links TRBV7-2 to TRBJ1-1, with D hard to call. The ends were cut back, 7 bases at V and 1 base at J, with 10 bases in the middle. CDR1 is SGHTA, CDR2 FQGNSA, per germline. CDR3 length: 13 residues. CDR3 loop: CASNEQANTEAFF. The CDR3 DNA reads TGTGCCAGCAATGAGCAAGCGAACACTGAAGCTTTCTTT.

The chain is built from TRBV11-2 and TRBJ2-5, with a weak D call TRBD2 (7 bases). Trimming stripped 1 base from V and 0 bases from J, with 21 bases between. The CDR3 extends over 19 amino acids. CDR1 and CDR2 from the germline V gene are SGHAT and FQNNGV. CDR3 loop: CASSLGTGGGALNQETQYF. DNA for the CDR3: TGTGCCAGCAGCTTAGGAACCGGAGGGGGGGCCCTAAACCAAGAGACCCAGTACTTC.

The chain has TRBV28 and TRBJ1-4; 9 bases line up with TRBD1. This CDR3 is built from 17 residues. Looked up from germline, CDR1 is MDHEN and CDR2 is SYDVKM. V was pared by 3 bases and J by 6 bases, with 11 bases of the junction left unmatched. This chain's CDR3 is CASSFDPKQGAHEKLFF. CDR3 in DNA: TGTGCCAGCAGTTTTGACCCTAAACAGGGGGCGCATGAAAAACTGTTTTTT.

V usage is TRBV9 and J usage is TRBJ2-5; 9 bases align to TRBD1. CDR1 and CDR2 (germline): SGDLS, YYNGEE. The CDR3 covers 17 residues. Trimming at V came to 4 bases and at J to 5 bases, leaving 15 bases not matched to a gene. CDR3: CASSPGTGQGGRETQYF. In DNA, the CDR3 is TGTGCCAGCAGCCCGGGAACGGGACAGGGTGGACGGGAGACCCAGTACTTC.

V and J are TRBV7-2 and TRBJ2-1; 13 bases agree with TRBD2. Per germline, CDR1 SGHTA and CDR2 FQGNSA. There are 14 residues in the CDR3. V gave up 5 bases and J gave up 12 bases; unmatched junction bases: 7. The CDR3 loop reads CASSQATSGRWQFF. CDR3 in DNA: TGTGCCAGCAGCCAAGCGACTAGCGGGAGGTGGCAGTTCTTC.

The chain joins TRBV24-1 to TRBJ1-5; 8 bases align to TRBD1. The CDR3 spans 14 residues. V lost 7 bases and J lost 3; bases outside the gene matches: 4. From germline, CDR1 is KGHDR and CDR2 SFDVKD. DNA of the CDR3: TGTGCCACCAGGGGGACAGGTCACAATCAGCCCCAGCATTTT. It yields the protein CATRGTGHNQPQHF.